Listed here are 11 T cell receptor beta chains from one sample, sequenced in a study of regulatory T cells in long-lasting Graves disease (dated by TCRdb to about 2021). The time point label on this specimen signifies: newly diagnosed GD, antithyroid drugs for less than 3 months. For both TCR sequencing and RNA sequencing, RNA was extracted from PBMCs using TRIzol. Libraries were made using multiplex PCR. Sequencer: Illumina HiSeq 4000. TCR beta libraries were built with iRepertoire HTBI primers and Arm-PCR amplification of CDR3 regions. TCRdb reprocessing: public reads trimmed at Q25 with fastp, clones called with MiXCR, in-frame beta chains kept. Identical CDR3 protein sequences are pooled into one entry, listed with their most common genes and DNA. Across this sample there are about 530,000 distinct CDR3 sequences, with about 15% seen only once. The ten largest make up 25% of the sample. These data were also filed under a second study, of T cells in Graves' hyperthyroidism and ophthalmopathy.

The source material was peripheral blood mononuclear cells (PBMCs), sampled at new diagnosis, from a patient treated with antithyroid drugs. Every receptor here comes from a woman aged 40 to 65 with Graves disease. Donor details come from another sample of the same person, matched by shared clones.

The gene calls are TRBV29-1 and TRBJ2-1; 8 nucleotides align to TRBD1. Germline V CDR1 and CDR2: SQVTM, ANQGSEA. The V gene end was trimmed by 7 bases and the J gene end by 4 bases; junction bases not matched to a gene: 6. The CDR3 totals 13 residues. DNA of the CDR3: TGCAGCGCACAGACAGGGGATTACAATGAGCAGTTCTTC. Protein sequence: CSAQTGDYNEQFF.

This clonotype has ten or more counts. J is TRBJ1-1 and V is TRBV18; D is undetermined. Per the germline V gene, CDR1 is KGHSH and CDR2 is LQKENI. Trimming took off 3 bases at V and 3 bases at J, with 17 bases between the two ends. This CDR3 is built from 16 residues. The CDR3 bases are TGTGCCAGCTCACCCCGGGCCCTAACCCATGACACTGAAGCTTTCTTT. Protein: CASSPRALTHDTEAFF.

This clonotype was found many times. The chain uses TRBV3-1 and TRBJ2-3; D ambiguous. The CDR3 runs to 12 residues. Germline assignment: CDR1 LGHDT and CDR2 YNNKEL (reference sequence). The ends were cut back, 1 base at V and 6 bases at J, with 5 bases in the middle. The CDR3 is CASSQVQDTQYF. Here the CDR3 DNA reads TGTGCCAGCAGCCAAGTACAGGATACGCAGTATTTT.

The chain links TRBV20-1 to TRBJ2-7; 11 bases are shared with TRBD2. Per the germline V gene, CDR1 is DFQATT and CDR2 is SNEGSKA (reference sequence). Losses at the gene ends were 2 bases for V and 5 bases for J; bases not matched to a gene: 5. This CDR3 spans 14 amino acids. As DNA, the CDR3 is TGCAGTGCTAGAACTAGCGGGGGAACGGACGAGCAGTACTTC. Translating gives CSARTSGGTDEQYF.

The V gene is TRBV7-9, the J gene TRBJ1-1; a possible D gene is TRBD1 (5 bases). The germline CDR1 and CDR2 sequences are SEHNR and FQNEAQ (reference sequence). The CDR3 sequence is 16 residues long. V lost 2 bases, J lost 3 bases, and 16 bases lay in between. The CDR3 spells CASSLTARGGDTEAFF. The CDR3 region has the DNA TGTGCCAGCAGCTTAACCGCTCGGGGGGGAGACACTGAAGCTTTCTTT. Full variable domain (rest looked up from reference TRBV7-9 and TRBJ1-1): DTGVSQNPRHKITKRGQNVTFRCDPISEHNRLYWYRQTLGQGPEFLTYFQNEAQLEKSRLLSDRFSAERPKGSFSTLEIQRTEQGDSAMYLCASSLTARGGDTEAFFGQGTRLTVV.

This clonotype was recorded many times. This rearrangement joins TRBV28 to TRBJ2-5, with a possible D match to TRBD1 (7 bases). V was shortened by 0 bases and J by 2 bases, with 16 bases between the two germline ends. CDR1 is MDHEN, CDR2 SYDVKM, per germline. The CDR3 sequence is 17 residues long. CDR3 DNA sequence: TGTGCCAGCAGTTTATGGGGGGGTAGGGGACAGCAAGAGACCCAGTACTTC. Translating it yields CASSLWGGRGQQETQYF.

The V gene is TRBV18, the J gene TRBJ2-3; 7 bases map to TRBD1. The CDR3 is 13 amino acids. Germline V gene sequence: CDR1 KGHSH, CDR2 LQKENI. V was clipped by 4 bases and J by 5 bases; unmatched bases: 3. The CDR3 region is CASSQGQQDTQYF. Written as DNA, the CDR3 is TGTGCCAGCTCACAGGGACAGCAAGATACGCAGTATTTT.

This clonotype occurred many times. The V and J genes are TRBV6-2 or TRBV6-3 and TRBJ1-6; D not certain. Trimming cost V 5 bases and J 5 bases, with 7 bases left between them. The CDR3 totals 13 residues. Germline assignment: CDR1 MNHEY and CDR2 SVGEGT. The CDR3 sequence is CASSVGNNSPLHF. CDR3 DNA: TGTGCCAGCAGTGTGGGGAATAATTCACCCCTCCACTTT.

This clonotype has more than one count but fewer than ten. The V gene is TRBV6-2 or TRBV6-3, the J gene TRBJ2-2; 10 positions agree with TRBD1. CDR1 is MNHEY and CDR2 is SVGEGT in the germline V gene. V dropped 6 bases and J dropped 8; count of bases not matched to a gene: 12. This CDR3 comprises 16 residues. The CDR3 bases are TGTGCCAGCAGCTCCACCGGGACAGGGGTTGAGGGGGAGCTGTTTTTT. Translation: CASSSTGTGVEGELFF.

This clonotype showed up many times. V is TRBV5-1 and J is TRBJ2-3; D is undetermined. Trimming took off 5 bases at V and 4 bases at J, with 11 bases between the two ends. Per germline, CDR1 SGHRS and CDR2 YFSETQ. The CDR3 length is 13 residues. CDR3 loop: CASRRLLSDTQYF. The CDR3 region has the DNA TGCGCCAGCAGGAGGCTCCTCTCAGATACGCAGTATTTT. The variable domain in full, completed from reference TRBV5-1 and TRBJ2-3, reads KAGVTQTPRYLIKTRGQQVTLSCSPISGHRSVSWYQQTPGQGLQFLFEYFSETQRNKGNFPGRFSGRQFSNSRSEMNVSTLELGDSALYLCASRRLLSDTQYFGPGTRLTVL.

In its sample, this clonotype was seen many times. The chain links TRBV28 to TRBJ2-1; no definite D call. V lost 6 bases and J lost 8, with 8 bases in between. The length of the CDR3 is 11 residues. Germline assignment: CDR1 MDHEN and CDR2 SYDVKM. The CDR3 DNA reads TGTGCCAGCAGGGGAAGCCATGAGCAGTTCTTC. Its protein is CASRGSHEQFF.